This T cell receptor beta chain was recovered during a study of control samples from healthy donors and cancer patients. Using immunoSEQ multiplex PCR, the repertoire was profiled, and TCRdb retains in-frame clones only, with some absent. The sample carries more than 35,000 clones, about 94% recorded once. The CDR3 sequence is 14 residues long. V was shortened by 4 bases and J by 0 bases, with 10 bases between the two germline ends. Germline V lookup: CDR1 SGHDN, CDR2 FVKESK. The specimen was blood. The TCR originated in a man aged 55 to 70 in good health. The J gene is TRBJ2-7, the V gene TRBV14; no clear D gene. The CDR3 spells CASSLLVSSYEQYF. The CDR3 DNA follows: TGTGCCAGCAGCCTACTGGTGAGCTCCTACGAGCAGTACTTC.